This is a list of T cell receptor beta chains from one sample in a study of T cell responses to AZD1222 COVID-19 vaccine. Method: immunoSEQ multiplex PCR; TCRdb's copy keeps in-frame clones and lacks some. The table lists about 210,000 clones, around 94% of them singletons, with approximately 1.4% in the top ten. The sequenced sample was peripheral blood, obtained on day 0 of AZD1222 vaccination. The receptors shown here come from an adult in good health. The CDR3 runs from the conserved cysteine through the conserved F or W. The order of the fields is J gene, D gene, clone size, V gene, CDR3 protein, CDR3 DNA. The D gene is left open where the match is weak. The size of a clone is reported for some rows only, either as once, few or many, or as a class for expanded clones.

j_gene: TRBJ1-5
d_gene: .
abundance: .
v_gene: TRBV2
CDR3aa: CASSNSGLSSNPQHF
CDR3nt: TGTGCCAGCAGCAACTCGGGCCTATCTTCAAATCCCCAGCATTTT

j_gene: TRBJ2-5
d_gene: .
abundance: .
v_gene: TRBV2
CDR3aa: CASSEAQPGETQYF
CDR3nt: TGTGCCAGCAGTGAAGCTCAACCCGGGGAGACCCAGTACTTC

j_gene: TRBJ2-1
d_gene: .
abundance: .
v_gene: TRBV5-1
CDR3aa: CASSFGEGGNEQFF
CDR3nt: TGCGCCAGCAGCTTCGGGGAAGGGGGGAATGAGCAGTTCTTC

j_gene: TRBJ1-1
d_gene: TRBD1
abundance: once
v_gene: TRBV28
CDR3aa: CASSLFSGGTEAFF
CDR3nt: TGTGCCAGCAGTTTGTTCTCAGGGGGCACTGAAGCTTTCTTT

j_gene: TRBJ2-7
d_gene: .
abundance: .
v_gene: TRBV11-2
CDR3aa: CASSLLYRASYEQYF
CDR3nt: TGTGCCAGCAGCTTGCTATACAGGGCCTCCTACGAGCAGTACTTC

j_gene: TRBJ2-7
d_gene: .
abundance: once
v_gene: TRBV15
CDR3aa: CATSAPMGRDTRRGEQYF
CDR3nt: TGTGCCACCAGCGCCCCAATGGGCCGGGACACCAGGCGCGGCGAGCAGTACTTC

j_gene: TRBJ1-1
d_gene: .
abundance: .
v_gene: TRBV7-2
CDR3aa: CASSLAPREAFF
CDR3nt: TGTGCCAGCAGCTTAGCGCCCAGGGAAGCTTTCTTT

j_gene: TRBJ1-6
d_gene: TRBD1
abundance: .
v_gene: TRBV6-6
CDR3aa: CASRTAHGTGNSPLHF
CDR3nt: TGTGCCAGCAGAACCGCCCATGGGACAGGGAATTCACCCCTCCACTTT

j_gene: TRBJ1-6
d_gene: .
abundance: .
v_gene: TRBV7-2
CDR3aa: CASSPGTSSYNSPLHF
CDR3nt: TGTGCCAGCAGCCCGGGTACTAGCTCCTATAATTCACCCCTCCACTTT

j_gene: TRBJ1-5
d_gene: .
abundance: few
v_gene: TRBV6-2/TRBV6-3
CDR3aa: CASSYTNSNQPQHF
CDR3nt: TGTGCCAGCAGTTACACTAATAGCAATCAGCCCCAGCATTTT

j_gene: TRBJ1-4
d_gene: TRBD1
abundance: once
v_gene: TRBV7-9
CDR3aa: CASSRNRGRGEKLFF
CDR3nt: TGTGCCAGCAGCCGTAACAGGGGGCGCGGAGAAAAACTGTTTTTT

j_gene: TRBJ1-3
d_gene: TRBD1
abundance: .
v_gene: TRBV7-6
CDR3aa: CASSLNFRGQSGGSVSGNTIYF
CDR3nt: TGTGCCAGCAGCTTAAATTTTCGGGGACAGTCGGGAGGGTCCGTTTCTGGAAACACCATATATTTT

j_gene: TRBJ1-1
d_gene: TRBD1
abundance: .
v_gene: TRBV7-9
CDR3aa: CASDRGGTEAFF
CDR3nt: TGTGCCAGTGACAGGGGGGGAACTGAAGCTTTCTTT

j_gene: TRBJ2-5
d_gene: TRBD2
abundance: .
v_gene: TRBV11-2
CDR3aa: CASTPRLAGVGETQYF
CDR3nt: TGTGCCAGCACCCCGAGACTAGCGGGGGTGGGAGAGACCCAGTACTTC

j_gene: TRBJ1-6
d_gene: .
abundance: .
v_gene: TRBV28
CDR3aa: CASSPPETRNSPLHF
CDR3nt: TGTGCCAGCAGCCCCCCCGAGACGCGAAATTCACCCCTCCACTTT

j_gene: TRBJ1-1
d_gene: TRBD1
abundance: .
v_gene: TRBV4-3
CDR3aa: CASSQDLSRGTANTEAFF
CDR3nt: TGCGCCAGCAGCCAAGACCTATCCCGCGGGACAGCTAACACTGAAGCTTTCTTT

j_gene: TRBJ1-6
d_gene: TRBD1
abundance: .
v_gene: TRBV19
CDR3aa: CASTSYPGTGSSPLHF
CDR3nt: TGTGCCAGTACCTCCTATCCCGGGACAGGGAGTTCACCCCTCCACTTT

j_gene: TRBJ2-7
d_gene: .
abundance: .
v_gene: TRBV7-9
CDR3aa: CASSLALQYEQYF
CDR3nt: TGTGCCAGCAGCTTAGCGTTACAATATGAGCAGTACTTC

j_gene: TRBJ2-7
d_gene: .
abundance: .
v_gene: TRBV4-3
CDR3aa: CASSQDRGSYEQYF
CDR3nt: TGCGCCAGCAGCCAAGATCGGGGATCCTACGAGCAGTACTTC